These T cell receptor beta chains were read from a single sample in a study of T cells in Graves' hyperthyroidism and ophthalmopathy. MiXCR was run by TCRdb on the multiplex PCR reads, yielding one entry per CDR3 protein. The sample comprises 500,000 or so distinct CDR3 sequences, approximately 16% of which are singletons, and about 29% rests with the top ten. Sequencing was carried out using blood. The receptors derive from a woman in her twenties or thirties with Graves' ophthalmopathy. Both conserved end residues are part of each CDR3. Fields, in order: J gene, D gene, V gene, clone size, CDR3 protein, CDR3 DNA. The D gene is left open where the match is weak. A clone size is listed for some rows: how often the clone was seen (once, few, many), or a class if it is expanded.

J gene: TRBJ2-2
D gene: NA
V gene: TRBV5-1
clone size: NA
CDR3 protein: CARRDPRETGELFF
CDR3 DNA: TGCGCCAGGAGGGACCCGAGGGAGACCGGGGAGCTGTTTTTT

J gene: TRBJ2-4
D gene: TRBD1
V gene: TRBV27
clone size: NA
CDR3 protein: CASSPGTGKDIQYF
CDR3 DNA: TGTGCCAGCAGTCCGGGGACAGGGAAAGACATTCAGTACTTC

J gene: TRBJ1-2
D gene: NA
V gene: TRBV12-3/TRBV12-4
clone size: NA
CDR3 protein: CASSLEARRHYGCTF
CDR3 DNA: TGTGCCAGCAGTTTAGAGGCGCGGAGACACTATGGCTGCACCTTC

J gene: TRBJ2-1
D gene: TRBD2
V gene: TRBV20-1
clone size: few
CDR3 protein: CSVRSGRAANEQFF
CDR3 DNA: TGCAGTGTTCGCAGCGGGAGGGCCGCCAATGAGCAGTTCTTC

J gene: TRBJ2-7
D gene: TRBD1
V gene: TRBV4-2
clone size: NA
CDR3 protein: CASSQAGRQGSYEQYF
CDR3 DNA: TGTGCCAGCAGCCAAGCTGGGAGACAGGGAAGCTACGAGCAGTACTTC

J gene: TRBJ2-7
D gene: TRBD1
V gene: TRBV28
clone size: many
CDR3 protein: CASRRPGTGEYEQYF
CDR3 DNA: TGTGCCAGCAGACGTCCCGGGACAGGGGAATACGAGCAGTACTTC

J gene: TRBJ1-3
D gene: NA
V gene: TRBV7-9
clone size: many
CDR3 protein: CASSWGGLSGNTIYF
CDR3 DNA: TGTGCCAGCAGCTGGGGGGGACTCTCTGGAAACACCATATATTTT

J gene: TRBJ2-7
D gene: NA
V gene: TRBV10-3
clone size: once
CDR3 protein: CAISEGGRDEQYF
CDR3 DNA: TGTGCCATCAGTGAGGGGGGAAGGGACGAGCAGTACTTC

J gene: TRBJ2-1
D gene: NA
V gene: TRBV7-9
clone size: NA
CDR3 protein: CASSPVGVFYEQFF
CDR3 DNA: TGTGCCAGCAGCCCGGTTGGGGTCTTCTACGAGCAGTTCTTC

J gene: TRBJ1-5
D gene: TRBD1
V gene: TRBV18
clone size: many
CDR3 protein: CASSPPGTGVNQPQHF
CDR3 DNA: TGTGCCAGCTCACCTCCCGGGACAGGGGTCAATCAGCCCCAGCATTTT

J gene: TRBJ2-1
D gene: NA
V gene: TRBV6-2/TRBV6-3
clone size: many
CDR3 protein: CASNEMAGMDEQFF
CDR3 DNA: TGTGCCAGCAACGAAATGGCGGGAATGGATGAGCAGTTCTTC